Listed here are 5 T cell receptor beta chains from one sample, sequenced in a study of T cells in Graves' hyperthyroidism and ophthalmopathy. Researchers amplified the TCR beta CDR3 regions from RNA transcripts. First-round RT-PCR targeting the TCR CDR3 was performed with the HTBI primer set. TCRdb itself ran the multiplex PCR reads through MiXCR, one entry per CDR3 protein. The sample holds fewer than 650,000 distinct CDR3 sequences, about 15% seen once. The sequencing input was blood. The receptors stem from a woman younger than 45 with Graves' hyperthyroidism that later progressed to Graves' ophthalmopathy.

This clonotype was picked up many times. The V and J genes are TRBV11-3 and TRBJ1-4; D is possibly TRBD1 (6 bases). The CDR3 runs 15 residues. CDR1 is SGHNT and CDR2 is YENEEA in the germline V gene. V was shortened by 0 bases and J by 8 bases, with 13 bases between the two germline ends. CDR3 nucleotide sequence: TGTGCCAGCAGCTTAGACAGGGGTTTACAAGAAAAACTGTTTTTT. Protein: CASSLDRGLQEKLFF.

The V and J genes are TRBV20-1 and TRBJ2-5; 10 bases fit TRBD2. CDR3 length equals 14 residues. V trimming: 6 bases; J trimming: 4 bases; junction bases outside the gene matches: 8. Per germline, CDR1 DFQATT and CDR2 SNEGSKA (reference sequence). CDR3 sequence reads: CSALSSGRGETQYF. The CDR3 bases are TGCAGTGCCCTGTCTAGCGGGAGAGGAGAGACCCAGTACTTC.

This clonotype was picked up many times. The V call is TRBV18, the J call TRBJ2-3; 14 positions match TRBD2. CDR1 and CDR2 from the germline V gene are KGHSH and LQKENI. The CDR3 spans 19 residues. With V trimmed by 2 bases and J by 5 bases, 12 bases remained unmatched. The CDR3 spells CASSPMAPGLAGVIDTQYF. CDR3 coding DNA: TGTGCCAGCTCACCAATGGCTCCGGGACTAGCGGGAGTGATAGATACGCAGTATTTT. The full variable domain, its missing parts supplied by reference TRBV18 and TRBJ2-3, is NAGVMQNPRHLVRRRGQEARLRCSPMKGHSHVYWYRQLPEEGLKFMVYLQKENIIDESGMPKERFSAEFPKEGPSILRIQQVVRGDSAAYFCASSPMAPGLAGVIDTQYFGPGTRLTVL.

This clonotype was picked up many times. The V call is TRBV20-1, the J call TRBJ1-2; 8 positions match TRBD1. V gave up 5 bases and J gave up 6 bases; unmatched junction bases: 5. Germline values: CDR1 DFQATT, CDR2 SNEGSKA (reference sequence). CDR3 length: 12 residues. This CDR3 reads CSASQGADGYTF. The DNA of the CDR3 is TGCAGTGCTTCTCAGGGGGCAGATGGCTACACCTTC.

This clonotype was observed many times. The gene calls are TRBV20-1 and TRBJ1-1; TRBD1 might be the D (5 bases). Deletions cut 3 bases from V and 6 bases from J, with 14 bases between. The CDR3 is 13 residues long. The germline V gene encodes CDR1 DFQATT and CDR2 SNEGSKA (reference sequence). The CDR3 DNA reads TGCAGTGCTAGGGGGGGGACTCGGGCTGAAGCTTTCTTT. Translation gives CSARGGTRAEAFF.